The 8 T cell receptor beta chains listed next were all sequenced from one sample in a study of T cells in Graves' hyperthyroidism and ophthalmopathy. RNA transcripts gave rise to amplified TCR beta CDR3 regions. HTBI primers were used for first-round RT-PCR of the TCR CDR3. TCRdb passed the multiplex PCR reads through MiXCR, listing each CDR3 protein once. The sample has hundreds of thousands of distinct CDR3 sequences; under 20% are singletons. Sequenced sample: blood. The receptors originated from a woman aged 50 to 65 with Graves' hyperthyroidism that later progressed to Graves' ophthalmopathy.

The V call is TRBV11-2, the J call TRBJ2-2; 8 bases are a match to TRBD2. V lost 5 bases to trimming and J lost 5 bases; unmatched junction nucleotides: 10. Germline V lookup: CDR1 SGHAT, CDR2 FQNNGV. The CDR3 is 16 residues long. The CDR3 DNA reads TGTGCCAGCAGCATTCCGGGCGGGGGGCAGACCGGGGAGCTGTTTTTT. This codes for CASSIPGGGQTGELFF.

This clonotype was recorded at least ten times. The rearrangement uses TRBV20-1 and TRBJ2-5, with 7 bases identical to TRBD1. The CDR3 is made up of 14 amino acids. Germline V gene data show CDR1 as DFQATT and CDR2 as SNEGSKA (reference sequence). The junction had 9 bases not matched to a gene; V was cut back by 6 bases and J by 2 bases. In DNA, the CDR3 is TGCAGTGCGAGGGCCCCGGGACAGCAAGAGACCCAGTACTTC. This translates into CSARAPGQQETQYF.

This clonotype was found a few times. In DNA, the CDR3 is TGTGCCAGCAGTTACTCGGTACCAGGGTTCAATCAGCCCCAGCATTTT. Translation gives CASSYSVPGFNQPQHF. This chain joins TRBV6-5 and TRBJ1-5; perhaps TRBD1 as D (5 bases). The CDR3 is 16 amino acids. The V gene lost 0 bases and the J gene lost 3 bases, with 12 bases spanning the gap. CDR1 is MNHEY, CDR2 SVGAGI, per germline.

This clonotype came up many times. V is TRBV28 and J is TRBJ1-2; 12 nucleotides line up with TRBD1. After removal of 8 bases from V and 7 bases from J, the junction contained 14 bases not matched to a gene. CDR3 length equals 16 residues. Per the germline V gene, CDR1 is MDHEN and CDR2 is SYDVKM. The CDR3 nucleotides read TGTGCCAGCGGGACAGGGGGCTTGCGTCGAACTTCTGGCTACACCTTC. Translating it yields CASGTGGLRRTSGYTF.

This clonotype was recorded at least ten times. The chain uses TRBV10-2 and TRBJ2-3; D is ambiguous. From germline, CDR1 is WSHSY and CDR2 SAAADI. V lost 4 bases, J lost 4 bases, and 18 bases lay in between. This CDR3 contains 16 residues. CDR3 protein: CASSVGPHLPADTQYF. The CDR3 nucleotides read TGCGCCAGCAGTGTAGGTCCACACCTTCCGGCAGATACGCAGTATTTT.

This clonotype showed up many times. The rearrangement links TRBV3-1 to TRBJ2-1; no definite D call. Trimming left V 6 bases short and J 1 base short, with 16 bases between. Germline V gives CDR1 LGHDT, CDR2 YNNKEL (reference sequence). This CDR3 is built from 16 residues. CDR3 nucleotide sequence: TGTGCCAGCAGTCCCGGGCCCCTAGGATCCTACAATGAGCAGTTCTTC. Translation: CASSPGPLGSYNEQFF.

This clonotype was counted at least ten times. This chain uses TRBV7-2 with TRBJ2-7; no reliable D call. Per germline, CDR1 SGHTA and CDR2 FQGNSA. The V and J ends lost 5 bases and 2 bases respectively, with 16 bases between them. CDR3 length equals 15 residues. For the CDR3, the DNA is TGTGCCAGCAGCCCGAGTATGCGGATGACCTACGAGCAGTACTTC. Residues: CASSPSMRMTYEQYF.

The table lists this clonotype with a few counts. V is TRBV30 and J is TRBJ2-7; TRBD1 aligns across 9 bases. V trimming: 1 base; J trimming: 4 bases; junction bases outside the gene matches: 5. This CDR3 region has 14 residues. Germline assignment: CDR1 GTSNPN and CDR2 SVGIG (reference sequence). The CDR3 sequence: CAWSDNRGPYEQYF. The DNA for the CDR3 is TGTGCCTGGAGTGACAACAGGGGGCCGTACGAGCAGTACTTC.